The rows below give T cell receptor beta chains drawn from one sample of a study of shared clonotypes between healthy human individuals. Only in-frame clones appear in the TCRdb table, and some are missing; sequencing was by immunoSEQ multiplex PCR. The top ten clones hold around 0.37% of a sample with 2 million to 2.5 million clones, roughly 93% of them seen once. Sequencing input: naive CD4+ T cells from PBMCs. Every receptor here comes from a man aged 18 to 30 in good health. Some clones in this sample may be carry-over from other donors' samples. The CDR3 runs from the conserved cysteine through the conserved F or W. Each record gives: V gene, clone size, D gene, J gene, CDR3 DNA, CDR3 protein. A D gene is named only where the DNA matches it firmly. The size field is filled for only some rows; it gives once, few, many or a size class.

v_call: TRBV5-1
clone_size: once
d_call: TRBD2
j_call: TRBJ2-1
cdr3_nt: TGCGCCAGCAGCTTGGGAGGGAGGGTCGCCTACAATGAGCAGTTCTTC
cdr3_aa: CASSLGGRVAYNEQFF

v_call: TRBV14
clone_size: NA
d_call: NA
j_call: TRBJ2-7
cdr3_nt: TGTGCCAGCAGCCAGTTTCGGGGTAGCTCCTGCGAGCAGTACTTC
cdr3_aa: CASSQFRGSSCEQYF

v_call: TRBV10-3
clone_size: NA
d_call: TRBD2
j_call: TRBJ2-2
cdr3_nt: TGTGCCATCAGTGAGATGCAGGCGGGAGTCGGCGGGGAGCTGTTTTTT
cdr3_aa: CAISEMQAGVGGELFF

v_call: TRBV9
clone_size: NA
d_call: TRBD2
j_call: TRBJ2-3
cdr3_nt: TGTGCCAGCAGCGTATCGGAGGGGAGGGGCACAGATACGCAGTATTTT
cdr3_aa: CASSVSEGRGTDTQYF

v_call: TRBV7-2
clone_size: NA
d_call: TRBD1
j_call: TRBJ1-2
cdr3_nt: TGTGCCAGCAGCTTCAGGACAGGGGGCGACTATGGCTACACCTTC
cdr3_aa: CASSFRTGGDYGYTF

v_call: TRBV10-1
clone_size: NA
d_call: TRBD1
j_call: TRBJ2-7
cdr3_nt: TGCGCCAGCGCCTCCGGGACAGCCACCTACGAGCAGTACTTC
cdr3_aa: CASASGTATYEQYF

v_call: TRBV11-2
clone_size: NA
d_call: NA
j_call: TRBJ2-7
cdr3_nt: TGTGCCAGCAGTCGGTACAGGGACAACGAGCAGTACTTC
cdr3_aa: CASSRYRDNEQYF

v_call: TRBV7-2
clone_size: NA
d_call: NA
j_call: TRBJ2-1
cdr3_nt: TGTGCCAGCAGCTCGCAGGGCCTAGCGACTTCCTACAATGAGCAGTTCTTC
cdr3_aa: CASSSQGLATSYNEQFF

v_call: TRBV18
clone_size: NA
d_call: TRBD1
j_call: TRBJ2-1
cdr3_nt: TGTGCCAGCTCACCACCGCAGGGGGCGTACCTCAATGAGCAGTTCTTC
cdr3_aa: CASSPPQGAYLNEQFF

v_call: TRBV5-1
clone_size: once
d_call: TRBD1
j_call: TRBJ1-3
cdr3_nt: TGCGCCAGCAGCATAGGGACAGGGGACTCTGGAAACACCATATATTTT
cdr3_aa: CASSIGTGDSGNTIYF

v_call: TRBV7-2
clone_size: NA
d_call: NA
j_call: TRBJ2-7
cdr3_nt: TGTGCCAGCAGCCTATCATCCTACGAGCAGTACTTC
cdr3_aa: CASSLSSYEQYF

v_call: TRBV18
clone_size: NA
d_call: NA
j_call: TRBJ1-2
cdr3_nt: TGTGCCAGCTCACCAAGCAGGGCGGATGGCTACACCTTC
cdr3_aa: CASSPSRADGYTF

v_call: TRBV28
clone_size: once
d_call: NA
j_call: TRBJ2-1
cdr3_nt: TGTGCCAGCAGTTTCGCCGGGACCTACAATGAGCAGTTCTTC
cdr3_aa: CASSFAGTYNEQFF

v_call: TRBV9
clone_size: NA
d_call: TRBD1
j_call: TRBJ1-1
cdr3_nt: TGTGCCAGCAGCGTAGCACAGGGGGCGCATGAAGCTTTCTTT
cdr3_aa: CASSVAQGAHEAFF

v_call: TRBV7-9
clone_size: NA
d_call: NA
j_call: TRBJ1-2
cdr3_nt: TGTGCCAGCAGCTTTATCCCCTCTTGGGGTCAGTATAACTATGGCTACACCTTC
cdr3_aa: CASSFIPSWGQYNYGYTF

v_call: TRBV14
clone_size: NA
d_call: NA
j_call: TRBJ2-7
cdr3_nt: TGTGCCAGCAGCCTCGGGGCGCGGAGCTCCTACGAGCAGTACTTC
cdr3_aa: CASSLGARSSYEQYF

v_call: TRBV11-2
clone_size: NA
d_call: NA
j_call: TRBJ1-4
cdr3_nt: TGTGCCAGCAGCTTAGATCTTACAGGGAGCGAAAAACTGTTTTTT
cdr3_aa: CASSLDLTGSEKLFF

v_call: TRBV19
clone_size: NA
d_call: NA
j_call: TRBJ2-1
cdr3_nt: TGTGCCACCCAAGCGGGCGGGATCTACAATGAGCAGTTCTTC
cdr3_aa: CATQAGGIYNEQFF

v_call: TRBV7-8
clone_size: NA
d_call: NA
j_call: TRBJ1-5
cdr3_nt: TGTGCCAGCAGCTTAGGGGTTGGTAATCAGCCCCAGCATTTT
cdr3_aa: CASSLGVGNQPQHF

v_call: TRBV28
clone_size: once
d_call: TRBD1
j_call: TRBJ1-1
cdr3_nt: TGTGCCAGCAGTCAATACCGGGACAGAGCGGACACTGAAGCTTTCTTT
cdr3_aa: CASSQYRDRADTEAFF

v_call: TRBV11-2
clone_size: NA
d_call: NA
j_call: TRBJ2-7
cdr3_nt: TGTGCCAGCAGCTGGGGACTGGGATCCTACGAGCAGTACTTC
cdr3_aa: CASSWGLGSYEQYF

v_call: TRBV18
clone_size: NA
d_call: TRBD1
j_call: TRBJ1-1
cdr3_nt: TGTGCCAGCTCACCGATAGGGGGCACAGCCTACACTGAAGCTTTCTTT
cdr3_aa: CASSPIGGTAYTEAFF

v_call: TRBV28
clone_size: NA
d_call: NA
j_call: TRBJ1-1
cdr3_nt: TGTGCCAGCAGTCCACCGATCACTGAAGCTTTCTTT
cdr3_aa: CASSPPITEAFF

v_call: TRBV7-9
clone_size: NA
d_call: TRBD2
j_call: TRBJ2-2
cdr3_nt: TGTGCCAGCAGCATGAGACTAGCGGGAACCGGGGAGCTGTTTTTT
cdr3_aa: CASSMRLAGTGELFF

v_call: TRBV28
clone_size: NA
d_call: TRBD2
j_call: TRBJ2-7
cdr3_nt: TGTGCCAGCAGACGACCGGGACTAGAACCCTACGAGCAGTACTTC
cdr3_aa: CASRRPGLEPYEQYF

v_call: TRBV5-1
clone_size: NA
d_call: NA
j_call: TRBJ1-1
cdr3_nt: TGCGCCAGCAGCTTGGTGGCGGGGGCTGAAGCTTTCTTT
cdr3_aa: CASSLVAGAEAFF

v_call: TRBV4-2
clone_size: NA
d_call: NA
j_call: TRBJ2-1
cdr3_nt: TGTGCCAGCAGCCAAGATAGTGGGGAAGAGCAGTTCTTC
cdr3_aa: CASSQDSGEEQFF

v_call: TRBV7-9
clone_size: NA
d_call: TRBD2
j_call: TRBJ2-3
cdr3_nt: TGTGCCAGCAGCTTTAGGCGGGAGCTGGCAGATACGCAGTATTTT
cdr3_aa: CASSFRRELADTQYF

v_call: TRBV7-9
clone_size: once
d_call: NA
j_call: TRBJ1-1
cdr3_nt: TGTGCCAGCAGCTTAAGACGGCAGGCGAACACTGAAGCTTTCTTT
cdr3_aa: CASSLRRQANTEAFF

v_call: TRBV5-1
clone_size: NA
d_call: NA
j_call: TRBJ2-5
cdr3_nt: TGCGCCAGCAGCTTGGGAAGGGCCTCGGGGGAGACCCAGTACTTC
cdr3_aa: CASSLGRASGETQYF

v_call: TRBV28
clone_size: NA
d_call: TRBD1
j_call: TRBJ1-3
cdr3_nt: TGTGCCAGCAGAGCTACTGGGACAGGGAATTGGGGCCCCATATATTTT
cdr3_aa: CASRATGTGNWGPIYF

v_call: TRBV5-1
clone_size: once
d_call: NA
j_call: TRBJ2-7
cdr3_nt: TGCGCCAGCAGCCCTACCCCCAACGAGCAGTACTTC
cdr3_aa: CASSPTPNEQYF

v_call: TRBV27
clone_size: NA
d_call: NA
j_call: TRBJ1-1
cdr3_nt: TGTGCCAGCAGTTTACATACCCCCGGGGTTGTCAGAGAAGCTTTCTTT
cdr3_aa: CASSLHTPGVVREAFF

v_call: TRBV6-1
clone_size: once
d_call: NA
j_call: TRBJ1-4
cdr3_nt: TGTGCCAGCAGTATGTTGGTTGAAAAACTGTTTTTT
cdr3_aa: CASSMLVEKLFF

v_call: TRBV6-5
clone_size: few
d_call: NA
j_call: TRBJ2-7
cdr3_nt: TGTGCCAGCAGTTACTCGTCAGCCTTCTCCTACGAGCAGTACTTC
cdr3_aa: CASSYSSAFSYEQYF

v_call: TRBV5-6
clone_size: NA
d_call: NA
j_call: TRBJ2-2
cdr3_nt: TGTGCCAGCAGTTGGGGACTCCGGGAGAACACCGGGGAGCTGTTTTTT
cdr3_aa: CASSWGLRENTGELFF

v_call: TRBV27
clone_size: NA
d_call: NA
j_call: TRBJ1-6
cdr3_nt: TGTGCCAGCAGTTCCCAATTCTCCTATAATTCACCCCTCCACTTT
cdr3_aa: CASSSQFSYNSPLHF

v_call: TRBV7-3
clone_size: NA
d_call: NA
j_call: TRBJ2-1
cdr3_nt: TGTGCCAGCAGCTTATCGGTGGGAGGCGAGCAGTTCTTC
cdr3_aa: CASSLSVGGEQFF

v_call: TRBV5-4
clone_size: NA
d_call: TRBD2
j_call: TRBJ2-2
cdr3_nt: TGTGCCAGCAGCTGGGGACTAGAAAGCGGGGAGCTGTTTTTT
cdr3_aa: CASSWGLESGELFF